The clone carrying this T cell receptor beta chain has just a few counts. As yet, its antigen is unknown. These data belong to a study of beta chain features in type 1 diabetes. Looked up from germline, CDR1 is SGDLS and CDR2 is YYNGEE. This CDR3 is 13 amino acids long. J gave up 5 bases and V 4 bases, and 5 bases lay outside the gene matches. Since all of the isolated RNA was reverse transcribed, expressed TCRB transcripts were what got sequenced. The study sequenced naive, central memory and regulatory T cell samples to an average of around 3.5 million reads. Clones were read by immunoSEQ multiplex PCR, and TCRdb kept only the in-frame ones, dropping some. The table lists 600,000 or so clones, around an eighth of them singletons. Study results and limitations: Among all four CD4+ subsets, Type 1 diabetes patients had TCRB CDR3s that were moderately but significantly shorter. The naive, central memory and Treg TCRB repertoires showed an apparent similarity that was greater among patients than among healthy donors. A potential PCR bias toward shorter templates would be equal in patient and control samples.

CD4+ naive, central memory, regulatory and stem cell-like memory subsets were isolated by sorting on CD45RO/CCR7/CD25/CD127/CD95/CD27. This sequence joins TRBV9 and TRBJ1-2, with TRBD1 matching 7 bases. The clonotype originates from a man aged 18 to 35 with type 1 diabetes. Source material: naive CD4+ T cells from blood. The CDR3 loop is CASSKQGQYGYTF. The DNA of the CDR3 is TGTGCCAGCAGCAAACAGGGACAGTATGGCTACACCTTC.